The source of this T cell receptor beta chain is a study of blood T cell repertoires in COVID-19. The germline V gene encodes CDR1 KGHDR and CDR2 SFDVKD. This CDR3 comprises 16 residues. V dropped 4 bases and J dropped 2 bases, with 14 bases sitting between them. Sequencing was performed with immunoSEQ multiplex PCR; in TCRdb, only in-frame clones are kept and a portion is missing. Of 35,000 to 45,000 clones listed, roughly 87% are singletons. The specimen was peripheral blood. This receptor was obtained from a human donor in a cohort sampled during active COVID-19. The J gene is TRBJ1-5, the V gene TRBV24-1; possible D gene TRBD1, 6 bases. The CDR3 DNA sequence: TGTGCCACCAGTGACGGTACAGGGTTGGGCAATCAGCCCCAGCATTTT. This sequence encodes CATSDGTGLGNQPQHF.